The 9 T cell receptor beta chains below were found in one sample sequenced in a study of cytomegalovirus exposure and HLA in healthy donors. 60 Vbeta and 13 Jbeta primers were used in PCR. Using immunoSEQ multiplex PCR, the repertoire was profiled, and TCRdb retains in-frame clones only, with some absent. The profile shows roughly 280,000 clones, roughly 70% of them singletons. Sequenced sample: PBMCs. These TCRs come from a female donor in good health and CMV-seronegative.

The chain recombines TRBV2 with TRBJ2-2; a possible D gene is TRBD1 (5 bases). V lost 7 bases and J 2 bases, leaving 14 bases between the germline ends. Looked up from germline, CDR1 is SNHLY and CDR2 is FYNNEI. This CDR3 contains 15 residues. The CDR3 nucleotides read TGTGCCAGCACAGGGTCAGACCTAAACACCGGGGAGCTGTTTTTT. Its protein is CASTGSDLNTGELFF.

This chain uses TRBV6-6 with TRBJ1-5; the match to TRBD1 covers 7 bases. The CDR3 sequence is 15 residues long. V was pared by 5 bases and J by 4 bases, with 8 bases of the junction left unmatched. Germline CDR1 and CDR2: MNHNY and SVGAGI (reference sequence). CDR3 nucleotides: TGTGCCAGCAGTCTACAGGGGATTATGAATCAGCCCCAGCATTTT. Translating it yields CASSLQGIMNQPQHF.

The sample holds a few counts of this clone. The chain recombines TRBV6-5 with TRBJ2-5; D may be TRBD2 (6 bases). The J call is doubtful: the DNA matches TRBJ2-7 better. CDR1 is MNHEY, CDR2 SVGAGI, per germline. The CDR3 has 14 amino acids. Here the CDR3 reads CASSYDRLAYEQYF. The DNA of the CDR3 is TGTGCCAGCAGTTACGACCGACTAGCCTACGAGCAGTACTTC.

The chain joins TRBV18 to TRBJ2-2; D unclear. Germline V gives CDR1 KGHSH, CDR2 LQKENI. Between the trimmed V and J ends, which lost 0 bases and 0 bases, there was a span of 5 bases. This CDR3 is built from 15 residues. CDR3 sequence reads: CASSPPSANTGELFF. CDR3 sequence (DNA): TGTGCCAGCTCACCACCGAGCGCGAACACCGGGGAGCTGTTTTTT. The variable domain in full, completed from reference TRBV18 and TRBJ2-2, reads NAGVMQNPRHLVRRRGQEARLRCSPMKGHSHVYWYRQLPEEGLKFMVYLQKENIIDESGMPKERFSAEFPKEGPSILRIQQVVRGDSAAYFCASSPPSANTGELFFGEGSRLTVL.

This chain connects TRBV5-1 to TRBJ2-7; a weak D match, TRBD1 (6 bases). The CDR3 spans 14 residues. Germline loops: CDR1 SGHRS, CDR2 YFSETQ. V was clipped by 3 bases and J by 2 bases, with 12 bases between them. The CDR3 DNA is TGCGCCAGCAGCTATAAACAGGGAACCTACGAGCAGTACTTC. Translated, it gives CASSYKQGTYEQYF.

The V and J genes are TRBV4-1 and TRBJ2-7; TRBD2 aligns across 10 bases. The V gene's germline CDR1 is MGHRA and CDR2 YSYEKL. Losses at the gene ends were 0 bases for V and 6 bases for J; bases not matched to a gene: 8. The CDR3 is made up of 16 amino acids. CDR3 DNA sequence: TGCGCCAGCAGCCAAGATGCTGGGGGACTAGCGTTCGAGCAGTACTTC. This gives the protein CASSQDAGGLAFEQYF.

Points on this clone: A read error may account for a junction end that differs from germline. This chain joins TRBV7-9 and TRBJ2-1; weak D call: TRBD2 (6 bases). This CDR3 is 12 amino acids long. Germline V gene lookup returns CDR1 SEHNR and CDR2 FQNEAQ (reference sequence). CDR3 residues: CSSSFGAAGQFF. The CDR3 bases are TGTTCCAGCAGCTTCGGGGCAGCGGGGCAGTTCTTC.

The chain links TRBV6-1 to TRBJ2-7; 7 bases match TRBD1. The CDR3 is 13 amino acids. Germline CDR1 reads MNHNS; CDR2 reads SASEGT. The junction had 5 bases not matched to a gene; V was cut back by 8 bases and J by 1 base. The CDR3 DNA sequence: TGTGCCAGCGGACAGGATGATTCCTACGAGCAGTACTTC. Its translation is CASGQDDSYEQYF.

This chain joins TRBV28 and TRBJ1-5; 8 bases map to TRBD1. The J segment lost 3 bases and the V segment lost 3 bases, leaving 7 bases of the junction unmatched. This CDR3 has 16 residues. The germline V gene has CDR1 MDHEN and CDR2 SYDVKM. The CDR3 DNA sequence: TGTGCCAGCAGTTTTCTAGACAGGGGTTCCAATCAGCCCCAGCATTTT. Translated: CASSFLDRGSNQPQHF.